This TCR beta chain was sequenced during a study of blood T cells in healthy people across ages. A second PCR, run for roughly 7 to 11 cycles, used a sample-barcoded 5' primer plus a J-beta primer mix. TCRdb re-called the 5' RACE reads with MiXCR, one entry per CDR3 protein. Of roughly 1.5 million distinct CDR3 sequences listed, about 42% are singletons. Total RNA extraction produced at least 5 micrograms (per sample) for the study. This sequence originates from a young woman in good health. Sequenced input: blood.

The CDR3 region has the DNA TGTGCCAGCAGAAGGGGACGGAACTACGAGCAGTACTTC. It yields the protein CASRRGRNYEQYF. V gene TRBV6-5 combines with J gene TRBJ2-7, with D perhaps being TRBD1 or TRBD2 (5 bases each). Trimming left V 6 bases short and J 3 bases short, with 12 bases between. The germline CDR1 and CDR2 sequences are MNHEY and SVGAGI. This CDR3 contains 13 residues.